Described below is a single TCR beta chain sequence and its context. This entry is derived from a study of blood T cell repertoires in COVID-19. Whole-study context: Acute and convalescent COVID-19 samples came from the United States, Italy and Spain. T cells, B-cell-depleted T cells, or PBMCs provided the cDNA or gDNA that served as material.

In the original analysis: From reference gene primer amplification, estimates of nucleated cell counts were derived. Generated by immunoSEQ multiplex PCR, the TCRdb table keeps only in-frame clones and is missing some. The V and J calls and clone size are taken from that table; D and trimming were inferred from the DNA. Here the sample spans more than 95,000 clones, 81% being singletons. This CDR3 has 15 amino acids. The germline V gene encodes CDR1 DFQATT and CDR2 SNEGSKA (reference sequence). V dropped 3 bases and J dropped 2; count of bases not matched to a gene: 5. The receptor comes from an older man with acute or convalescent COVID-19. The sequenced sample consisted of peripheral blood. This chain connects TRBV20-1 to TRBJ2-1, with 9 positions matching TRBD1. This CDR3 is CSASPGTGTYNEQFF. DNA of the CDR3: TGCAGTGCTAGTCCGGGGACAGGGACCTACAATGAGCAGTTCTTC.